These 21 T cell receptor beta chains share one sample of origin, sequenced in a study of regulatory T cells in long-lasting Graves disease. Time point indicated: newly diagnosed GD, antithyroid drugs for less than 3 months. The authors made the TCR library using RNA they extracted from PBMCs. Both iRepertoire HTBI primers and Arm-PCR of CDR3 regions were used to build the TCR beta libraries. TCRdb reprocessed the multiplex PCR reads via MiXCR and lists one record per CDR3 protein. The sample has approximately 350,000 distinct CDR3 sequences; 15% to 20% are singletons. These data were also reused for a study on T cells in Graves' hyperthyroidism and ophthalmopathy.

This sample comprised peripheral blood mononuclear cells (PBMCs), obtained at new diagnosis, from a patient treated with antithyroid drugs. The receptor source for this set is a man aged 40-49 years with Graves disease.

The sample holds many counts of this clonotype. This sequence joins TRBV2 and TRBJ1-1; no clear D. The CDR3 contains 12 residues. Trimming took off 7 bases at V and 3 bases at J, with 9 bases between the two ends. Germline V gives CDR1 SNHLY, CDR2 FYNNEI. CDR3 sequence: CASNVGYTEAFF. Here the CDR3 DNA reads TGTGCCAGCAATGTGGGATACACTGAAGCTTTCTTT.

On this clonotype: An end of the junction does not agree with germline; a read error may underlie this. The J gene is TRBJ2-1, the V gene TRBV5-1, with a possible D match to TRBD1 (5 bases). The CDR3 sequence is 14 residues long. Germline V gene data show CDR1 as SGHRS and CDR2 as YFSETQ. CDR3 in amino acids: CASSPGDSYNEPFF. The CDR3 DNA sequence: TGCGCCAGCAGCCCAGGTGACAGTTACAATGAGCCGTTCTTC.

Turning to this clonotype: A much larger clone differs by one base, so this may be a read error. This chain's CDR3 is CAGSYGGQISYEQYF. In DNA form, the CDR3 reads TGTGCCGGCAGTTACGGCGGGCAGATCAGCTACGAGCAGTACTTC. The rearrangement links TRBV6-2 or TRBV6-3 to TRBJ2-7; D perhaps matches TRBD2 (5 bases). The CDR3 contains 15 residues. Germline-derived CDR1 and CDR2 are MNHEY and SVGEGT.

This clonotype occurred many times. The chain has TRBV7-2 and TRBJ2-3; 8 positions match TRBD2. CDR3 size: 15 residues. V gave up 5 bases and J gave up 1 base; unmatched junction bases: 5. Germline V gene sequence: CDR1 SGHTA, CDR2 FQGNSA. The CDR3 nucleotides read TGTGCCAGCAGCCCCCGAGCGGGAGGCACAGATACGCAGTATTTT. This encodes CASSPRAGGTDTQYF.

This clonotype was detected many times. The CDR3 loop reads CASSYSSAGQIEKLFF. The DNA of the CDR3 is TGTGCCAGCAGTTACTCTTCCGCGGGACAGATAGAAAAACTGTTTTTT. The V gene is TRBV6-5, the J gene TRBJ1-4; 7 bases line up with TRBD1. J lost 8 bases, V lost 0 bases, and 9 bases had no gene match. Germline CDR1 and CDR2: MNHEY and SVGAGI. The CDR3 is made up of 16 amino acids.

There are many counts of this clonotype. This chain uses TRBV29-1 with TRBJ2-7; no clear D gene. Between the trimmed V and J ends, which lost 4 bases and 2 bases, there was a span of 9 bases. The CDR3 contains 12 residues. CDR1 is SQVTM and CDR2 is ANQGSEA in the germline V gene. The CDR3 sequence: CSVGVGAYEQYF. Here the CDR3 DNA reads TGCAGCGTTGGTGTCGGAGCCTACGAGCAGTACTTC.

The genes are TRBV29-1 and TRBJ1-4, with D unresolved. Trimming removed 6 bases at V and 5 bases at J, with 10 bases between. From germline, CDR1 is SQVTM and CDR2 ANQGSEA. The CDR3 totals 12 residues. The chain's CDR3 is CSVAQANEKLFF. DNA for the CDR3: TGCAGCGTGGCCCAGGCAAATGAAAAACTGTTTTTT.

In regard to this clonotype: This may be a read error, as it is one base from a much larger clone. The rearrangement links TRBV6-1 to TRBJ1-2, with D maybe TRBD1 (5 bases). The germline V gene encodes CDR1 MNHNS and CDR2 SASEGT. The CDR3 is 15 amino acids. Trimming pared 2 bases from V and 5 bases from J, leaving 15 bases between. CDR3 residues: CASSERGLGGYGYTF. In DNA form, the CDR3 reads TGTGCCAGCAGTGAACGGGGACTGGGAGGATATGGCTACACCTTC.

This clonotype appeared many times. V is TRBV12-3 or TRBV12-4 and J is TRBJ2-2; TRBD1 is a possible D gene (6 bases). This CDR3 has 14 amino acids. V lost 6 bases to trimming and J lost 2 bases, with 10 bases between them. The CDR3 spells CASRQQGNTGELFF. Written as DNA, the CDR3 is TGTGCCAGCAGACAACAGGGAAACACCGGGGAGCTGTTTTTT.

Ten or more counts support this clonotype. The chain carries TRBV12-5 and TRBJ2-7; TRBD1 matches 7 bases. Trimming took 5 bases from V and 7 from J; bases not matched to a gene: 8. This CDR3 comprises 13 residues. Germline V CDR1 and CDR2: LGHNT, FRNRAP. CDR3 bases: TGTGCTAGTGGTGTCGACAGGGTCCGGGAGCAGTACTTC. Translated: CASGVDRVREQYF.

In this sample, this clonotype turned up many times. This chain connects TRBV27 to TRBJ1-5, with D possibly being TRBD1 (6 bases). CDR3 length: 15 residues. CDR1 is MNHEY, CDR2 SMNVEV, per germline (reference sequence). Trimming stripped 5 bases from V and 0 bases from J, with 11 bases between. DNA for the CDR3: TGTGCCAGCAGTGTACAGGGCGGTAGCAATCAGCCCCAGCATTTT. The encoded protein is CASSVQGGSNQPQHF.

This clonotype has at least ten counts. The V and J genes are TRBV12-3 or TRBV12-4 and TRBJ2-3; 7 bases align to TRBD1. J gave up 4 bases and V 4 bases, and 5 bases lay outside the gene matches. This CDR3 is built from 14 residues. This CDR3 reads CASSWGTAPDTQYF. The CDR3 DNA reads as TGTGCCAGCAGTTGGGGGACAGCCCCAGATACGCAGTATTTT.

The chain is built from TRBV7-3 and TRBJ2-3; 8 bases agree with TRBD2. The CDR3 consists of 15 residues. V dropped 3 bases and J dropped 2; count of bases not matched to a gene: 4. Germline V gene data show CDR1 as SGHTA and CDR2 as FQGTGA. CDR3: CASSLIAGNTDTQYF. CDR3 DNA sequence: TGTGCCAGCAGCTTGATAGCGGGGAACACAGATACGCAGTATTTT.

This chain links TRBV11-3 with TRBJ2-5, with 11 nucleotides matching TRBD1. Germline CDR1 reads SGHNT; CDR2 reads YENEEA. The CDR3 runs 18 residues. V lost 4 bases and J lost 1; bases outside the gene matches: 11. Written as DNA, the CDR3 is TGTGCCAGCAGCTCCCCCGGGACAGGGGGACCGGGCCAAGAGACCCAGTACTTC. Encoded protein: CASSSPGTGGPGQETQYF.

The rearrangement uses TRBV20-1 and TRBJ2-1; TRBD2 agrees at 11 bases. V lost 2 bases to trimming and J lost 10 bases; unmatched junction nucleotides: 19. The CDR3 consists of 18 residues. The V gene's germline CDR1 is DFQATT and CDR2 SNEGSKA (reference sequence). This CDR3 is CSARMRRVAGGVDREQFF. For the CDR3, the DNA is TGCAGTGCTAGAATGAGAAGAGTAGCGGGGGGGGTGGATCGCGAGCAGTTCTTC.

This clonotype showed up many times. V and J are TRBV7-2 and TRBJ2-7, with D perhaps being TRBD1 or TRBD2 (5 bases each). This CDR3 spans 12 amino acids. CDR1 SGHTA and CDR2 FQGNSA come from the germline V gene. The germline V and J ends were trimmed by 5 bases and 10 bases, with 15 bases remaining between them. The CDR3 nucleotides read TGTGCCAGCAGCCCCCGGTTGGGACGACAGTACTTC. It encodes CASSPRLGRQYF.

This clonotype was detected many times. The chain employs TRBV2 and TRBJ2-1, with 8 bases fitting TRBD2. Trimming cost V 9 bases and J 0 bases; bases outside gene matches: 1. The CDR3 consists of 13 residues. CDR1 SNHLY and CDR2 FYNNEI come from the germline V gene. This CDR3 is CASGTSSYNEQFF. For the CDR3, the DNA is TGTGCCAGTGGGACTAGCTCCTACAATGAGCAGTTCTTC.

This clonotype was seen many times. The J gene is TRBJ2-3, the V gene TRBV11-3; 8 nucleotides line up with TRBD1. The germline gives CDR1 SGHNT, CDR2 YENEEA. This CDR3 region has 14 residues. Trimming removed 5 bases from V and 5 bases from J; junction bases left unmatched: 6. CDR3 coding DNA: TGTGCCAGCAGCCGGACAGGGTATCAAGATACGCAGTATTTT. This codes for CASSRTGYQDTQYF.

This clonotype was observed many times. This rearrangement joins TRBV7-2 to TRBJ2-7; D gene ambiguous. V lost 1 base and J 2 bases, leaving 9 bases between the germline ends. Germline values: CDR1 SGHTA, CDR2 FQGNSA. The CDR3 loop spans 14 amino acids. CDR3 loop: CASSLEADTYEQYF. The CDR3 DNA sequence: TGTGCCAGCAGCTTAGAGGCGGATACCTACGAGCAGTACTTC. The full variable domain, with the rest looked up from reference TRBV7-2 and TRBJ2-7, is GAGVSQSPSNKVTEKGKDVELRCDPISGHTALYWYRQSLGQGLEFLIYFQGNSAPDKSGLPSDRFSAERTGGSVSTLTIQRTQQEDSAVYLCASSLEADTYEQYFGPGTRLTVT.

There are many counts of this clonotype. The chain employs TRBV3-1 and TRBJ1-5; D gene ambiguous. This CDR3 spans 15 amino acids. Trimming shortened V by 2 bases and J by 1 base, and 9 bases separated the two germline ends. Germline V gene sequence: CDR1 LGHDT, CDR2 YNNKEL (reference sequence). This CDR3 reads CASSQYSGSNQPQHF. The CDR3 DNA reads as TGTGCCAGCAGCCAATATTCCGGGAGCAATCAGCCCCAGCATTTT.

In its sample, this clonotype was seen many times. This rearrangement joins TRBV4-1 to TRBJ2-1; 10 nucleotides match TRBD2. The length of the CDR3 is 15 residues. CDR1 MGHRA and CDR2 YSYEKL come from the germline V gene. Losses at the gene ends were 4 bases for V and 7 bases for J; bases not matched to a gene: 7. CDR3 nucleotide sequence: TGCGCCAGCAGCCGAGCGGGGGGGCAGTGGAATGAGCAGTTCTTC. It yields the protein CASSRAGGQWNEQFF.